The clone carrying this T cell receptor (beta chain) was seen at least ten times. What it binds is not known. In the library, individual cDNA molecules carried attached unique molecular identifiers. Via MiXCR, TCRdb re-called the 5' RACE reads, giving one row per CDR3 protein. Among about 61,000 distinct CDR3 sequences listed, about a tenth were seen once. This record comes from a study of early T cells in non-severe SARS-CoV-2 infection. Study at large: The sequenced material was bulk RNA from unsorted whole blood, and its chains were unpaired. Points from the study as a whole: VDJdb matching, biased toward anti-spike CD8 responses, missed private and CD4 specificities.

The CDR3 has 16 amino acids. The germline V gene has CDR1 SGHVS and CDR2 FNYEAQ. V was pared by 1 base and J by 4 bases, with 2 bases of the junction left unmatched. The sample comprised whole blood. This receptor was taken from an adult who was a healthcare worker with PCR-confirmed SARS-CoV-2 infection or an uninfected control (not recorded which). The J gene is TRBJ2-3, the V gene TRBV7-6; 13 bases agree with TRBD2. The CDR3 loop is CASSLGLAGGSDTQYF. The CDR3 nucleotides read TGTGCCAGCAGCTTAGGACTAGCGGGGGGCTCAGATACGCAGTATTTT.